The clone carrying this TCR beta chain appeared once. V lost 10 bases and J 1 base, leaving 13 bases between the germline ends. The CDR3 runs to 13 residues. Germline V gene lookup returns CDR1 SNHLY and CDR2 FYNNEI. This specimen comes from a study of blood T cell repertoires in COVID-19. Assay: immunoSEQ multiplex PCR; the TCRdb copy retains only in-frame clones and omits some. The data contain a few hundred thousand clones, around 89% of them singletons. This TCR was sampled from a woman in her late teens or twenties who had recovered from COVID-19. The sequenced sample consisted of PBMCs or T cells enriched from blood (not recorded which). The genes are TRBV2 and TRBJ1-1; D may be TRBD1 (6 bases). CDR3 in DNA: TGTGCCAAAAAGGGACACTCGAACACTGAAGCTTTCTTT. It yields the protein CAKKGHSNTEAFF.